This T cell receptor beta chain originates from a study of cytomegalovirus exposure and HLA in healthy donors (TCRdb year 2017). Broadly, across the study: In an earlier analysis of several hundred of the donors, 276 Gb of sequence data and 100 million or so unique TCR beta sequences from about 179 million T cells were reported. About 280 gigabases of sequencing data and 91 million or so unique TCR sequences made up an early release that covered over 550 HLA-typed donors. Of the 300 to 400 genotyped donors, about 80% fell in the genetic ancestry cluster associated with self-reported Caucasian donors. The study aimed to test whether signatures of past pathogen exposure could be identified by cataloging public T cell receptors. Using immunosequencing, the study profiled T cell repertoires from 666 subjects and related those repertoires to cytomegalovirus serostatus. Along with the approximately 600-subject first cohort, a separate validation cohort of 120 different subjects was used. High-throughput TCR immunosequencing, statistical association of individual TCRs with disease status, and machine learning were combined to predict cytomegalovirus infection status. A later analysis re-analyzed previously published TCR beta repertoires from 660 or so donors and added high-resolution HLA genotyping to study TCR occurrence patterns. The later analysis used no new phenotypic data to find candidate immune exposures, relying instead on TCR beta sequences and their occurrence across donors. An earlier analysis of 500 to 750 of the donors applied high-throughput TCR beta sequencing to assess whether each TCR beta V gene segment acted as functional or pseudogenic. Donor age, sex, ethnicity and CMV serostatus were compiled together with the repertoire data. Genome-wide SNP genotypes for about 55% of the 666 donors were used in a later genetic analysis, which treated that subset as a discovery cohort. Every discovery cohort repertoire had been produced on one sequencing platform. Both class I and class II loci were covered by HLA typing, at four-digit resolution. The number of typed donors differed by locus: 629-630 for A, B, C, DRB1 and DQB1; some 500 for DQA1; 606 for DPA1; and around 450 for DPB1. Roughly 5 DR-DQ haplotypes were treated as single units for association and clustering because of strong linkage in the cohort. Among some 400 genotyped donors of the cohort, an average of approximately 200,000 unique TCR beta nucleotide sequences was sequenced per donor, of which about 19% were non-productive.

What the work shows at the level of the full study, not this receptor alone: According to a later analysis, most CMV-associated TCR beta chains appeared to be HLA-restricted, and the HLA associations seemed to be driven largely by CMV exposure. An earlier analysis of approximately 570 of the donors showed that most TCR beta V segments appeared in productive rearrangements either about 87% or about 30% of the time, which broadly matched IMGT annotations. A further reported finding was that TCR beta sequences accurately predicted the HLA-A and HLA-B alleles for most subjects in the first cohort. In vitro tests confirmed that a few of the cytomegalovirus-associated TCR beta chains recognize cytomegalovirus antigens. According to a later analysis, parvovirus B19, influenza, CMV and Epstein-Barr virus appeared linked to several top co-occurrence clusters. The sequencing pipeline was judged likely to have produced a cluster of highly shared sequence variants as a technical artifact. In a later analysis, HLA-associated TCR beta chains showed more clonal expansion and lower generation probabilities than non-associated chains that were equally common. It was suggested by the authors that the approach could potentially be generalized to other disease states and immunological phenotypes. A later genetic analysis reported fewer N-insertions in productive TCRs among donors in an Asian-associated ancestry cluster than the roughly 700-donor mean. The cohort was sequenced for TCR beta chains only, and without alpha or paired-chain data the features that could be detected were limited. The earlier analysis of approximately 560 of the donors excluded roughly 17 rarely observed V segments, including chromosome 9 orphons, because counts were too low. V-gene and J-gene trimming of TCR beta chains was associated with a missense DCLRE1C variant in a later genetic analysis, and the association was replicated in an independent cohort. Specific HLA alleles were associated with over 15,000 TCR beta sequences at a false discovery rate of 0.05 in a later analysis. In a later analysis, the rate of TCR association differed among HLA loci, with DRB1 alleles having the most associated TCRs and HLA-C alleles having the fewest. Correlated functional status among segregating V segments might be attributable to linkage disequilibrium, but an unknown experimental factor could not be ruled out. Immune exposure information for the cohort was limited to CMV serostatus. Some IMGT-functional V segments, including TRBV6-2 and TRBV6-3, could not be told apart with the 87-base-pair reads, so those segments were excluded. Across donors, most TCR sequences were observed very rarely, whereas some public TCRs were present in many individuals. When HLA alleles, especially DR and DQ, strongly co-occurred, attributing TCR associations to individual alleles was difficult. Because some donors lacked HLA typing at each locus, the association tests relied only on the typed subset. The presence/absence analyses assumed that sequencing depth was roughly uniform across donors, and that assumption may not be true. In the study, 150 to 200 TCR beta chains were listed as associated with cytomegalovirus. In both the original and validation cohorts, the classifier was reported to diagnose cytomegalovirus status with high specificity and sensitivity.

The CDR3 goes from the cysteine to the phenylalanine over 17 residues. The kept DNA is CDR3 alone, 51 bases in frame from the first base. For CDR1 and CDR2, the germline V gene lists SNHLY and FYNNEI. Ends trimmed: V by 6 bases, J by 4 bases; bases unmatched to a gene: 9. To prepare the library, the immunoSEQ multiplex PCR assay was applied. For the multiplex PCR, a mixture combining 60 forward primers for TCR Vbeta segments and 13 reverse primers for TCR Jbeta segments was used. The CDR3 region of rearranged TCR beta genes was amplified from genomic DNA with a multiplex PCR assay. Amplified TCR beta libraries were sequenced as 87-base-pair reads on the Illumina HiSeq System. As for the original processing: A later analysis tallied 80 million to 95 million unique TCR beta chains across the 666 repertoires, and some 12 million of those chains were shared by two or more donors. Raw reads were error-corrected and collapsed into unique sequences with a nearest-neighbor algorithm that merged closely related sequences to remove PCR and sequencing errors. Alignment of CDR3 sequences to IMGT reference sequences was used to assign V, D and J gene segments. Each retained sequence needed at least a six-nucleotide match to both a V gene segment and a J gene segment. Rearrangements were called productive when the CDR3 lacked stop codons and stayed in frame with V and J; all others were non-productive. CDR3 was defined according to IMGT convention as the region running from the second conserved V-encoded cysteine to the conserved J-encoded phenylalanine. Sequences without an unambiguous match to a single V gene segment were excluded from the earlier analysis of approximately 600 of the donors. An earlier analysis of approximately 590 of the donors called V segments functional above 56.7% productive rearrangements and segregating when the between-donor standard deviation exceeded 5%. A statistical classification framework was built to diagnose cytomegalovirus status from the catalog of TCR beta chain sequences. In a later analysis, V and J genes were assigned by comparing TCR nucleotide sequences against IMGT/GENE-DB human TR gene sequences. In a later analysis, CDR3 sequences and most-parsimonious VDJ recombination scenarios were assigned using the TCRdist pipeline. In a later analysis, each TCR beta chain was defined by its CDR3 amino acid sequence together with its V-gene family, and reads lacking a unique V-gene family were excluded. To address suspected cross-contamination and a sequencing artifact, a later analysis removed 592 highly shared, low-generation-probability nucleotide sequences. In a later analysis, a clonal expansion index for each public chain was calculated from normalized within-repertoire ranks of inferred template counts. A later analysis computed generation probabilities with a VDJ recombination model fitted to out-of-frame rearrangements, and checked the results against IGoR. Hypergeometric tests were used in a later analysis to score TCR-TCR, TCR-HLA and TCR-CMV co-occurrence, with a repertoire-size bias correction applied to the TCR pairs. In a later analysis, false discovery rates were estimated by permuting HLA or CMV assignments 20 times. In a later analysis, co-occurring TCRs were grouped with DBSCAN, and TCRdist sequence similarity was added when clustering was performed within HLA-allele-positive subsets. Repertoires with fewer than 30,000 or more than 120,000 public chains, plus five repertoires with anomalous nucleotide sharing, were excluded from co-occurrence clustering. TCRdb's version of the immuneACCESS table is confined to in-frame rearrangements and falls short of the full clone set. An unresolved V gene accounts for under half of the shortfall where checked; the remainder is of unknown origin. D and trimming were read from the DNA, whereas the V and J calls and clone size are those reported in that table. In this sample the table shows under 200,000 clones, around 79% of which occur a single time. The ten largest account for about an eighth of the sample.

In total, just over 650 healthy bone marrow donors made up the cohort. All cohort members were sampled while nominally healthy, although unrecorded immune exposures were likely present. The donor was CMV seropositive and belonged to the group of 270 or so seropositive cohort members. Every donor gave a peripheral blood sample, and the peripheral blood mononuclear cells from that sample were used for TCR beta sequencing. The Qiagen DNeasy Blood Extraction Kit was used to extract genomic DNA from the blood cell samples. In the case of this clone: Its antigen is unknown. Base qualities are not recorded, but no much larger clone differs from it by a single base.

Recombination connected TRBV2 to TRBJ2-2, with 12 middle bases fitting TRBD1. Sequencing was performed on PBMCs. This sequence originates from a man aged 50 or older in good health and CMV-seropositive. In nucleotides, the sequence is TGTGCCAGCAGGGGTGGGACAGGGGGCGCAGGCACCGGGGAGCTGTTTTTT. This encodes CASRGGTGGAGTGELFF.